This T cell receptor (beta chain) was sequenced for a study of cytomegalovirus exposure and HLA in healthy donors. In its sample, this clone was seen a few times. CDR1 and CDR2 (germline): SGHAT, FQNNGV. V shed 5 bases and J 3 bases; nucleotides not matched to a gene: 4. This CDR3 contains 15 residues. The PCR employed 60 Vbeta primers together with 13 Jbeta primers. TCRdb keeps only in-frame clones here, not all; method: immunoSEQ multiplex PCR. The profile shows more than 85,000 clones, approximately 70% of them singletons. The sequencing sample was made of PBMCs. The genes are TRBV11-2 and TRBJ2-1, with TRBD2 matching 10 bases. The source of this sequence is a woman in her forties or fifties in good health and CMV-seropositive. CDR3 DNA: TGTGCCAGCAGCCGAGGACTAGCGGACTACAATGAGCAGTTCTTC. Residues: CASSRGLADYNEQFF. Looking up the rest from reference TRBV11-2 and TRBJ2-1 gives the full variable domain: EAGVAQSPRYKIIEKRQSVAFWCNPISGHATLYWYQQILGQGPKLLIQFQNNGVVDDSQLPKDRFSAERLKGVDSTLKIQPAKLEDSAVYLCASSRGLADYNEQFFGPGTRLTVL.